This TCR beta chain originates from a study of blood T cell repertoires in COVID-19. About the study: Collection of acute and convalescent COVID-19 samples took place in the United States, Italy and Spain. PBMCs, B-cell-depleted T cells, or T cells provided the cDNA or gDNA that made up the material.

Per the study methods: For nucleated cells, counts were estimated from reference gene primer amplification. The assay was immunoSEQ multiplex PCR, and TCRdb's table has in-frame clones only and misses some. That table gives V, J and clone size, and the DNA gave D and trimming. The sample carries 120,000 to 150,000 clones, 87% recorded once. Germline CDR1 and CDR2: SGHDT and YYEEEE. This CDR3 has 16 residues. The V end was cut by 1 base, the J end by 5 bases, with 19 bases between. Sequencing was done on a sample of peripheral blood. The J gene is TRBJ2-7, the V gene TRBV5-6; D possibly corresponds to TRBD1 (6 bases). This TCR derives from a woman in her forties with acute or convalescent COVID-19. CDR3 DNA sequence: TGTGCCAGCAGCTTGAGTACAGGGAAAGTAATCCACGAGCAGTACTTC. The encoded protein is CASSLSTGKVIHEQYF.